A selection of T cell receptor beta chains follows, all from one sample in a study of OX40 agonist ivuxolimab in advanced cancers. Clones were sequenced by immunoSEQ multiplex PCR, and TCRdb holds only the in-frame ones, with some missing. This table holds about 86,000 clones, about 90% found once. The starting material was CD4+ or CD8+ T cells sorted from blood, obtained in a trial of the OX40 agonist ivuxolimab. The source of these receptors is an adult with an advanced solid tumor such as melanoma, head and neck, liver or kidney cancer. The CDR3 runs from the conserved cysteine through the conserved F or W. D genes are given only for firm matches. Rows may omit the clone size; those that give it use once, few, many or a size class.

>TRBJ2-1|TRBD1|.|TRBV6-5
CASSPGQGVYNEQFF
TGTGCCAGCAGTCCCGGGCAGGGGGTCTACAATGAGCAGTTCTTC
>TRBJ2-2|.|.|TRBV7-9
CASSFPNTGELFF
TGTGCCAGCAGCTTTCCAAACACCGGGGAGCTGTTTTTT
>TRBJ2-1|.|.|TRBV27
CASSLMGNEQFF
TGTGCCAGCAGTTTGATGGGGAATGAGCAGTTCTTC
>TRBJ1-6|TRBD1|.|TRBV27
CASRATGGGPLHF
TGTGCCAGCAGGGCTACAGGGGGAGGACCCCTCCACTTT
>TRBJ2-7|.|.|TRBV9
CASSEEGWSGDEQYF
TGTGCCAGCAGCGAGGAGGGATGGTCTGGAGACGAGCAGTACTTC
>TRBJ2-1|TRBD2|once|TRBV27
CASSFGTSGHNEQFF
TGTGCCAGCAGTTTTGGGACTAGCGGACACAATGAGCAGTTCTTC
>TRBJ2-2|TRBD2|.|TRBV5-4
CASSRIAGGPGTGELFF
TGTGCCAGCAGCCGTATAGCGGGAGGGCCAGGCACCGGGGAGCTGTTTTTT
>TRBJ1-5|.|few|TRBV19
CASRLTGSTQPQHF
TGTGCCAGTAGGTTGACAGGATCTACCCAGCCCCAGCATTTT
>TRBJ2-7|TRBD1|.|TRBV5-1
CASSPRDRGTYEQYF
TGCGCCAGCAGCCCCCGGGACAGGGGAACCTACGAGCAGTACTTC
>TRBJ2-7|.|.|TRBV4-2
CASSQDTVSGASGSYEQYF
TGTGCCAGCAGCCAAGATACGGTTTCGGGGGCTAGCGGATCCTACGAGCAGTACTTC
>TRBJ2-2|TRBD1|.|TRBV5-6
CASSQDRGEVFAGELFF
TGTGCCAGCAGCCAGGACAGGGGGGAGGTTTTCGCCGGGGAGCTGTTTTTT
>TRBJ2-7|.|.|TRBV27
CASTKKGGASYEQYF
TGTGCCAGCACGAAGAAGGGCGGGGCGTCCTACGAGCAGTACTTC
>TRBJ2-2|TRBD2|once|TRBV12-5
CASKVASGTHDTGELFF
TGTGCTAGTAAGGTGGCTAGCGGGACCCACGACACCGGGGAGCTGTTTTTT
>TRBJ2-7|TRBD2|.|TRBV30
CAWSAGEGSYEQYF
TGTGCCTGGAGCGCGGGAGAGGGGTCCTACGAGCAGTACTTC
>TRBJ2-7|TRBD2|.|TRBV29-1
CSVERGIAGGFAYEQYF
TGCAGCGTTGAAAGGGGAATAGCGGGAGGTTTCGCCTACGAGCAGTACTTC
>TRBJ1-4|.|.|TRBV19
CASSRVIGTLNEKLFF
TGTGCCAGTAGTCGGGTGATCGGGACGTTAAATGAAAAACTGTTTTTT
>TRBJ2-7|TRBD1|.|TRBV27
CASSSRQGVHEQYF
TGTGCCAGCAGTAGTCGACAGGGTGTCCACGAGCAGTACTTC
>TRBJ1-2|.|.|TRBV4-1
CASSHFAQGSYVYTF
TGCGCCAGCAGCCATTTCGCGCAGGGGTCCTATGTCTACACCTTC
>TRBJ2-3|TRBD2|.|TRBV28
CASSFRLAGFTDTQYF
TGTGCCAGCAGTTTTAGGCTAGCGGGTTTCACAGATACGCAGTATTTT
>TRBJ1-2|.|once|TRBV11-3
CASSFWRTEGDYGYTF
TGTGCCAGCAGCTTTTGGAGGACAGAGGGTGATTATGGCTACACCTTC
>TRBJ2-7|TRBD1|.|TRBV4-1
CASSQEGWGQGIYEQYF
TGCGCCAGCAGCCAAGAAGGGTGGGGACAGGGGATCTACGAGCAGTACTTC
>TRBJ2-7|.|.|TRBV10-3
CAISDSGTETYEQYF
TGTGCCATCAGTGACTCCGGGACGGAGACCTACGAGCAGTACTTC
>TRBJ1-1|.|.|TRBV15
CATSRDNWARDGTMNTEAFF
TGTGCCACCAGCAGAGATAATTGGGCTCGTGACGGCACCATGAACACTGAAGCTTTCTTT
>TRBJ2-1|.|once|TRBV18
CASSPNPQGGEQFF
TGTGCCAGCTCACCTAACCCGCAGGGAGGTGAGCAGTTCTTC
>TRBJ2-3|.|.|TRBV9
CASSYRGSGTDTQYF
TGTGCCAGCAGCTACCGCGGGTCGGGGACAGATACGCAGTATTTT
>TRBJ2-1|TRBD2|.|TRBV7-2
CASSPWTSGNEQFF
TGTGCCAGCAGCCCATGGACTAGCGGCAATGAGCAGTTCTTC
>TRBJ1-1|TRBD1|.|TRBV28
CASSLPDRGNAEAFF
TGTGCCAGCAGTTTACCCGACAGGGGTAACGCTGAAGCTTTCTTT
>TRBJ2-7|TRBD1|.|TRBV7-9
CASSLGQGVQNEQYF
TGTGCCAGCAGCTTGGGACAGGGGGTTCAGAACGAGCAGTACTTC
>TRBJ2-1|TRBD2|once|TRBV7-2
CASSPQREGQFF
TGTGCCAGCAGCCCTCAGCGGGAGGGGCAGTTCTTC
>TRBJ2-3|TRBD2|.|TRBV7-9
CASSLEAGDRDTQYF
TGTGCCAGCAGCTTAGAAGCGGGAGACAGAGATACGCAGTATTTT
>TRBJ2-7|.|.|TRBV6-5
CASSYGPSYEQYF
TGTGCCAGCAGTTACGGGCCATCCTACGAGCAGTACTTC
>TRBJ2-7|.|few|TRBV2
CASTGDSYEQYF
TGTGCCAGCACAGGAGACTCCTACGAGCAGTACTTC
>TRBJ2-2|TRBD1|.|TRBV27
CASSPGTVSTGELFF
TGTGCCAGCAGTCCCGGGACAGTATCGACCGGGGAGCTGTTTTTT
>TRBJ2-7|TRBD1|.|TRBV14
CASSHGTVYEQYF
TGTGCCAGCAGCCACGGGACAGTCTACGAGCAGTACTTC
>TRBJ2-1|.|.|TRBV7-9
CASSLEHNEQFF
TGTGCCAGCAGCTTGGAACACAATGAGCAGTTCTTC
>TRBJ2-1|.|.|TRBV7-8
CASSLGTYNEQFF
TGTGCCAGCAGCTTAGGGACCTACAATGAGCAGTTCTTC
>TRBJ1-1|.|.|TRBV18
CASSRDIFNTEAFF
TGTGCCAGCTCACGGGACATTTTTAACACTGAAGCTTTCTTT